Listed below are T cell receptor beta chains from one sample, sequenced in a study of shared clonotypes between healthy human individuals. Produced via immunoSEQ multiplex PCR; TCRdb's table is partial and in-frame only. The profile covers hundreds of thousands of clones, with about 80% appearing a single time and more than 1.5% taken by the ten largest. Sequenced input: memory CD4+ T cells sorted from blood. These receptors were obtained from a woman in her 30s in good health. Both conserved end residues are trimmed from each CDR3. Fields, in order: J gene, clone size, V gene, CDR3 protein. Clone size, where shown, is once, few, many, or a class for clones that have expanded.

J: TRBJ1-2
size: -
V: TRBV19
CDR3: ASRNQDEIGYT

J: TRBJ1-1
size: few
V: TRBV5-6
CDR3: ASSLTMNTEAF

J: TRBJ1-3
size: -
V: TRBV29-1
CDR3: SVGSAGNTIY

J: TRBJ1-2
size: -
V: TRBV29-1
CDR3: SVEAVTGAGGYT

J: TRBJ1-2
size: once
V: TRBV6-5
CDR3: ASSRLLRGAYGYT

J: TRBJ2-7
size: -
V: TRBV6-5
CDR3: ASSSYSSGSRHEQY

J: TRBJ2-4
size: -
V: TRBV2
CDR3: ASSGTIYSPKNIQY

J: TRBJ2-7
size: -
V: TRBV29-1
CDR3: SVLGLAGNSYEQY

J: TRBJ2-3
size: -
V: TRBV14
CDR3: ASSQDKGWNTDTQY

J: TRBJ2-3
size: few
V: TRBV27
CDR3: ASSFRETADTQY

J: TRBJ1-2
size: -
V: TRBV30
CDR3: AWTMTGAGGYT

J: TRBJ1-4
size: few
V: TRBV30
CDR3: AWSAGGTNEKLF

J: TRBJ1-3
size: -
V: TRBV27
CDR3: ASSTRLRYRGVKRNTIY

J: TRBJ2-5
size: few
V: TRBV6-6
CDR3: ASSPLSGSKY

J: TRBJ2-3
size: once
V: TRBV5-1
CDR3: ASSSRDASTDTQY

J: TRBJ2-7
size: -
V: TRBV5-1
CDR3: ASNSPVSSGGEQY

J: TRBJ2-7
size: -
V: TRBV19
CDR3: ASSLRGSEEQY

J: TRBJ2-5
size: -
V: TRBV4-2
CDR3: ASSQDSIGYQETQY

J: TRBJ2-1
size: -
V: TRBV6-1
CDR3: ASSDYRYNEQF

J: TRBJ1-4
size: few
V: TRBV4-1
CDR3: ASSQVGTGAEKLF

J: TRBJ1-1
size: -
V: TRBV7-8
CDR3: ASSSRTVVNTEAF

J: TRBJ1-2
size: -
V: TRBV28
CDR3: ASITANYGYT

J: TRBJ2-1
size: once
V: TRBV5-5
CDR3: ASSLGRRDEQF

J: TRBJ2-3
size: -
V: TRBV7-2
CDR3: ASSPIRSGSLF

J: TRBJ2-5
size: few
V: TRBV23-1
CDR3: ASSQGDGLGAPQETQY

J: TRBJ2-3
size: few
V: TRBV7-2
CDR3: ASSQGLGPGTDTQY

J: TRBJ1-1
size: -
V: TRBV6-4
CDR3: ASSRYGNTEAF

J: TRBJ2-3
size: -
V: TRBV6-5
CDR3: ASSYKLTRTDTQY

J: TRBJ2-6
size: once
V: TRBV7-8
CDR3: ASSLAGVGGGANVLT

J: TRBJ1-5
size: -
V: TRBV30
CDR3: AWSYPGTRSNQPQH

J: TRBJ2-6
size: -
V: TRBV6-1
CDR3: ASSEDGGGANVLT

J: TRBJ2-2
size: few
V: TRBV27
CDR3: ASSLSSSGRRTGELF

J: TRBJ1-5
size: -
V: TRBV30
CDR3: AWSVGSTRNQPQH

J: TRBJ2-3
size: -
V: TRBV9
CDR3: ASSVGGLSTDTQY

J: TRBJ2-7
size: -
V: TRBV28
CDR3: ASSTASRVGAYEQY

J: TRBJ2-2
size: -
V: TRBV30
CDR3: AWTRGRSTGELF

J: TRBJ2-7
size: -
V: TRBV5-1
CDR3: ASSSQGIYEQY

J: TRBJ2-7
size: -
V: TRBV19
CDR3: ASSISAWGSYEQY

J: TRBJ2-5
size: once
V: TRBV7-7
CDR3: ASSLVGGGVVSETQY

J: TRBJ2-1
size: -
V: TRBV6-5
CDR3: ASSLTSGRADEQF

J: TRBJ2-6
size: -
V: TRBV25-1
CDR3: ASTQVGPGANVLT

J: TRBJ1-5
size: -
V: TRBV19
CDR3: ASSVDSHQPQH

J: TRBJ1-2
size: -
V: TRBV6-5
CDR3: ASSYGQGIGGYT

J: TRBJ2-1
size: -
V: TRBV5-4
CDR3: ASSLPTPDRSSYNEQF

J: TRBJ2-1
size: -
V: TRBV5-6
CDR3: ASSLAGAGPNNEQF

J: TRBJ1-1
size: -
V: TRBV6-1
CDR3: ASSEAMWQTNTEAF

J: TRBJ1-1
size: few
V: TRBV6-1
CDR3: ASRFQGAWGTEAF

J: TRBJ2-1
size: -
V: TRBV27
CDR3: ASRPSGPSYNEQF

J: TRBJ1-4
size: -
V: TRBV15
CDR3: ATSRQGFNEKLF

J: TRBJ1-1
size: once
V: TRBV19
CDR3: ASQMFGGARTEAF

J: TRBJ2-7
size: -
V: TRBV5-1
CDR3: ASSGLAGTIGEQY

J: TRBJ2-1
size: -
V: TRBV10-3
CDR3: AISESGVGRSNEQF

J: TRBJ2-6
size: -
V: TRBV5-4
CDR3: ASSLVWGTKAGANVLT

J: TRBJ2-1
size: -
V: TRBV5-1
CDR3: ASSLGPQGSGGDNEQF

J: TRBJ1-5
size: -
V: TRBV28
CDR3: ASSSARHTNQPQH

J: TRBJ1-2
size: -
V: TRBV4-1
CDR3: ASSRGDGYT

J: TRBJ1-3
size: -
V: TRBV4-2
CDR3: ASSQAGGTGNTIY